This T cell receptor beta chain was captured by sequencing in a study of blood T cell repertoires in COVID-19. At the level of the study: Specimens from acute and convalescent COVID-19 originated in the United States, Italy and Spain.

Some clones are missing from TCRdb's copy, which holds only in-frame ones; the method was immunoSEQ multiplex PCR. The table includes hundreds of thousands of clones, roughly 80% detected once. Trimming took off 11 bases at V and 4 bases at J, with 9 bases between the two ends. CDR3 size: 11 residues. CDR1 is LGHDT, CDR2 YNNKEL, per germline (reference sequence). Contact with a PCR-confirmed or clinician-diagnosed COVID-19 case occurred within 2 weeks of entry. Specimen: PBMCs or T cells enriched from blood (not recorded which). This TCR derives from a man between 40 and 49 years old who had been exposed to COVID-19. This rearrangement joins TRBV3-1 (or the pseudogene TRBV3-2) to TRBJ1-3; D is undetermined. CDR3: CAVVNGNTIYF. The CDR3 DNA is TGTGCCGTAGTAAACGGAAACACCATATATTTT.